These 11 T cell receptor beta chains were all obtained from the same sample, sequenced in a study of cytomegalovirus exposure and HLA in healthy donors. Primers included in the PCR were 60 Vbeta and 13 Jbeta primers. Repertoires were generated with immunoSEQ multiplex PCR, while TCRdb's copy carries only in-frame clones and drops some. The sample lists 150,000 to 200,000 clones, 70% to 85% occurring once. The sample was PBMCs. The source is a man over 45 in good health and CMV-seropositive.

The V gene is TRBV4-1, the J gene TRBJ2-7, with D tentatively TRBD1 (6 bases). This CDR3 comprises 16 residues. Per the germline V gene, CDR1 is MGHRA and CDR2 is YSYEKL. V lost 1 base, J lost 7 bases, and 20 bases lay in between. CDR3 in amino acids: CASSQATAGVVLEQYF. The CDR3 DNA reads as TGCGCCAGCAGCCAAGCTACTGCAGGGGTCGTCTTGGAGCAGTACTTC.

This rearrangement joins TRBV2 to TRBJ2-7; D unresolved. Trimming removed 2 bases from V and 4 bases from J, with 30 bases in between. The CDR3 extends over 20 amino acids. Germline V CDR1 and CDR2: SNHLY, FYNNEI. For the CDR3, the DNA is TGTGCCAGCAGTGAAACGTCGGATGTCAGCCCGAGACATTTCGGTTACGAGCAGTACGTC. It translates to CASSETSDVSPRHFGYEQYV.

The gene calls are TRBV2 and TRBJ1-1; D remains ambiguous. CDR1 SNHLY and CDR2 FYNNEI come from the germline V gene. V was trimmed by 10 bases and J by 0 bases, leaving 9 bases between them. The CDR3 length is 12 residues. CDR3 coding DNA: TGTGCCACCTTCCAGATGAACACTGAAGCTTTCTTT. Translating it yields CATFQMNTEAFF.

This CDR3 reads CASGRNMNTEAFF. In DNA, the CDR3 is TGTGCCAGCGGGAGGAATATGAACACTGAAGCTTTCTTT. This chain connects TRBV2 to TRBJ1-1; D remains ambiguous. V dropped 8 bases and J dropped 0 bases, with 10 bases sitting between them. Germline CDR1 reads SNHLY; CDR2 reads FYNNEI. The CDR3 loop spans 13 amino acids.

CDR3 protein: CATLPGGMSSYNEQFF. As DNA, the CDR3 is TGTGCCACCCTTCCCGGGGGGATGAGCTCCTACAATGAGCAGTTCTTC. The chain carries TRBV6-6 and TRBJ2-1; 7 positions agree with TRBD2. Germline V gives CDR1 MNHNY, CDR2 SVGAGI (reference sequence). This CDR3 has 16 residues. With 10 bases clipped from V and 0 bases from J, the junction kept 12 bases outside the gene matches.

This chain connects TRBV7-2 to TRBJ2-1; a possible D gene is TRBD2 (6 bases). In germline, CDR1 is SGHTA, CDR2 FQGNSA. V lost 1 base to trimming and J lost 4 bases, with 11 bases between them. The CDR3 consists of 15 residues. The CDR3 here is CASSLGRGSYNEQFF. The CDR3, as DNA: TGTGCCAGCAGCTTAGGGCGGGGCTCATACAATGAGCAGTTCTTC.

The J gene is TRBJ2-7, the V gene TRBV5-6; possibly TRBD2 for D (7 bases). The V gene's germline CDR1 is SGHDT and CDR2 YYEEEE. The CDR3 contains 15 residues. The germline V and J ends were trimmed by 2 bases and 3 bases, with 15 bases remaining between them. CDR3 nucleotides: TGTGCCAGCAGCTTAAGAGGGGGAGGGGTCTACGAGCAGTACTTC. Its translation: CASSLRGGGVYEQYF.

The chain joins TRBV7-2 to TRBJ2-1; 8 bases line up with TRBD2. This CDR3 is 16 amino acids long. After removal of 2 bases from V and 10 bases from J, the junction contained 13 bases not matched to a gene. Germline values: CDR1 SGHTA, CDR2 FQGNSA. The CDR3 DNA is TGTGCCAGCAGCTTAACCGGGAGGGAGACTTTGGGGGAGCAGTTCTTC. It yields the protein CASSLTGRETLGEQFF.

The chain has TRBV9 and TRBJ2-3; the D gene is possibly TRBD1 (5 bases). This CDR3 is built from 14 residues. Germline CDR1 and CDR2: SGDLS and YYNGEE. With 0 bases removed from V and 8 bases from J, the gap between germline ends came to 13 bases. CDR3 DNA: TGTGCCAGCAGCGTAGATAGGGGCTACGGTACGCAGTATTTT. Protein sequence: CASSVDRGYGTQYF.

The rearrangement links TRBV5-1 to TRBJ2-6, with D hard to call. Trimming stripped 0 bases from V and 0 bases from J, with 4 bases between. The germline CDR1 and CDR2 sequences are SGHRS and YFSETQ. There are 15 residues in the CDR3. For the CDR3, the DNA is TGCGCCAGCAGCTTGGAGCTCTCTGGGGCCAACGTCCTGACTTTC. This encodes CASSLELSGANVLTF.

This chain joins TRBV19 and TRBJ1-4; D is unclear. The length of the CDR3 is 12 residues. Germline loops: CDR1 LNHDA, CDR2 SQIVND (reference sequence). Trimming left V 9 bases short and J 6 bases short, with 11 bases between. The CDR3 DNA follows: TGTGCCAGCTCTCGGGTACATGAAAAACTGTTTTTT. It codes for CASSRVHEKLFF.